This TCR beta chain was identified in a study of blood T cell repertoires in COVID-19. Across the whole study: Italy, Spain and the United States were the sources of the convalescent and acute COVID-19 samples. From T cells, B-cell-depleted T cells, or PBMCs came the material, which was cDNA or gDNA.

Original handling: Counts of nucleated cells, estimated from reference gene primer amplification, were obtained. TCRdb keeps only in-frame clones here, not all; method: immunoSEQ multiplex PCR. The V and J calls and the clone size are those of that table, but D and trimming were determined from the DNA. Of 130,000 to 150,000 clones listed, more than 70% are singletons. This clone was detected only once. Input material: peripheral blood. This TCR came from a woman between 45 and 60 years old with acute or convalescent COVID-19.

CDR3 protein: CASSLDPGIAGYTF. The DNA of the CDR3 is TGTGCCAGCAGCCTAGACCCGGGGATAGCTGGCTACACCTTC. The chain combines TRBV7-9 with TRBJ1-2; D unclear. The V end lost 5 bases, the J end lost 7 bases, and 17 bases lay between the germline ends. The CDR3 consists of 14 residues. Germline V lookup: CDR1 SEHNR, CDR2 FQNEAQ (reference sequence).